This T cell receptor (beta chain) is drawn from a study of blood T cell repertoires in COVID-19 (dated by TCRdb to the early 2020s). With respect to the entire study: Collaborator samples came from the United States, Italy and Spain and covered acute and convalescent phases of COVID-19. The prospective study material was composed of cDNA or gDNA derived from T cells, B-cell-depleted T cells, or PBMCs. The dataset comprised deeply sampled blood TCRbeta repertoires from subjects exposed to, actively infected with, or recovered from COVID-19. The repertoires were released in a freely available public database meant as a resource for research on the immune response to SARS-CoV-2. Samples came from the ongoing ImmuneRACE study (first 160 participants) plus 1,254 subjects from 6 global collaborators. A de-identified subject ID, COVID-19 status, age in years and sex were almost always included in the sample metadata. Where HLA class I and class II types were available, the types were taken from metadata supplied by the sample provider, not from assay-based typing. What the research found in general, with its limitations: Clinical and demographic metadata were provided uncurated, with the amount varying by source and participant.

Whole blood was collected in K2EDTA tubes by collaborating institutions according to the institutions' own protocols. For TCRbeta analysis, collaborators shipped samples as frozen whole blood, isolated PBMCs, or DNA extracted from either of those sample types. The immunoSEQ Assay, a bias-controlled multiplex PCR, was used to amplify TCRbeta CDR3 regions from genomic DNA. Regarding the original processing steps: The number of nucleated cells in each sample was estimated from the amplification of reference gene primers within the assay. To quantify the absolute abundance of each unique TCRbeta CDR3 rearrangement, sequence reads were collapsed and filtered. For each sample, productive Simpson clonality was calculated as the square root of Simpson's diversity index across productive rearrangements. Sourced from immuneACCESS, this table was stored by TCRdb with only in-frame sequences that have V and J called. A share of the clones is absent; for the studies checked, an unresolved V gene accounts for under half, and the remainder has no known explanation. The V and J calls and clone size were taken over from that table, and D and trimming were inferred from the DNA. This sample comprises about 51,000 clones, around 86% of them detected only once. Around 6.5% of the sample comes from the top ten.

On this clone itself: Its antigen has not been determined. Per-base quality was not reported, and no clone a single base away is much larger than it.

The junction shows trimming of 0 bases on V and 5 bases on J, and the gene matches do not reach 3 bases of it. The germline V gene yields LGHNA for CDR1 and YNFKEQ for CDR2. CDR3 length: 14 amino acids, cysteine to phenylalanine. The read is trimmed to its CDR3 DNA, 42 bases read in frame from base 1. The chain uses TRBV4-2 and TRBJ2-7, with 8 bases in between that match TRBD2. This receptor was identified in a man aged 50 to 60 with active COVID-19. Sequencing was done on a sample of peripheral blood. The sequenced DNA: TGTGCCAGCAGCCAAGACTGGCGGGAGGACGAGCAGTACTTC. It encodes CASSQDWREDEQYF.